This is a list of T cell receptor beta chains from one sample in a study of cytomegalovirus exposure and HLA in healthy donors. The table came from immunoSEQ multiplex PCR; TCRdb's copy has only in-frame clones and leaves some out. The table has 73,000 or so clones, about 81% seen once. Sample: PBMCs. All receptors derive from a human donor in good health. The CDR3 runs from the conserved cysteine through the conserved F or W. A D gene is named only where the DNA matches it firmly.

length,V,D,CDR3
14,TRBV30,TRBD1,CAWRRGPLTDTQYF
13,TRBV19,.,CAAKRDIGTEAFF
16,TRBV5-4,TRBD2,CASSLGTSFPGGEQYF
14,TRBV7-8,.,CASSLAHSLYGYTF
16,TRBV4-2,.,CASSQDFSSYNSPLHF
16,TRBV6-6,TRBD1,CASSRGRQGESREAFF
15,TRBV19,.,CASRKGVTWNTEAFF
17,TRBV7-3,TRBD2,CASSPRTSGGAGDTQYF
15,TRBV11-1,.,CASSPPDRGFETQYF
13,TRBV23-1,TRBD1,CARSGGGYYGYTF
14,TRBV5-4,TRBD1,CASSLGGQGYEQYF
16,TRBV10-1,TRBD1,CASSESGQGAVNEQFF
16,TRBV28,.,CASSLGGRGSGNTIYF